These T cell receptor beta chains were read from a single sample in a study of beta chain features in type 1 diabetes. Clones were sequenced by immunoSEQ multiplex PCR, and TCRdb holds only the in-frame ones, with some missing. This sample carries 450,000 to 550,000 clones, approximately 30% of them seen once, and the ten largest clones take roughly 0.06%. The sequencing sample was made of naive CD4+ T cells from blood. The receptors here all came from a man between 18 and 29 years old in good health. The CDR3 runs from the conserved cysteine through the conserved F or W. The D gene is left open where the match is weak. Only some rows state a clone size, as once, few, many or a class for expanded clones.

TRBD2	TRBJ2-5	few	TRBV10-2	TGCGCCAGCAGTGGGACTAGCGGCGAGACCCAGTACTTC	CASSGTSGETQYF
NA	TRBJ2-4	few	TRBV19	TGTGCCAGTAGTATCGGGAACGGGATAGCCAAAAACATTCAGTACTTC	CASSIGNGIAKNIQYF
NA	TRBJ1-1	few	TRBV28	TGTGCCAGCAGTTTAAGGCAGAACACTGAAGCTTTCTTT	CASSLRQNTEAFF
TRBD1	TRBJ2-3	NA	TRBV4-3	TGCGCCAGCAGCCAAGGGGACAGGAACCTAACGCAGTATTTT	CASSQGDRNLTQYF
TRBD2	TRBJ2-5	few	TRBV30	TGTGCCTGGAGTACTGGGACTAGCTTCCAAGAGACCCAGTACTTC	CAWSTGTSFQETQYF
NA	TRBJ2-1	few	TRBV10-2	TGCGCCAGCAACCCCGGGAGAGGGTACAATGAGCAGTTCTTC	CASNPGRGYNEQFF
TRBD2	TRBJ2-2	few	TRBV4-1	TGCGCCAGCAGCCCCGGACTAGCGGGAGTCATCGGCACCGGGGAGCTGTTTTTT	CASSPGLAGVIGTGELFF
TRBD1	TRBJ2-5	NA	TRBV29-1	TGCAGCGTTGACCTTTTGTGGGGACAGGATCAAGAGACCCAGTACTTC	CSVDLLWGQDQETQYF
NA	TRBJ1-1	few	TRBV12-5	TGTGCTAGTGGTTTGGACCCACGGTCGACTGAAGCTTTCTTT	CASGLDPRSTEAFF
TRBD1	TRBJ2-7	few	TRBV18	TGTGCCAGCTCACCTGGACAGGGTAACTACGAGCAGTACTTC	CASSPGQGNYEQYF
NA	TRBJ2-7	NA	TRBV5-4	TGTGCCAGCAGCTACGGACAAGCCAAGACAACCTCCTACGAGCAGTACTTC	CASSYGQAKTTSYEQYF
NA	TRBJ2-3	few	TRBV30	TGTGCCTGGGATACGGGAGTGGATACGCAGTATTTT	CAWDTGVDTQYF
NA	TRBJ2-3	NA	TRBV9	TGTGCCAGCAGCTTTAGAGGCGGTTCAACAGATACGCAGTATTTT	CASSFRGGSTDTQYF
TRBD2	TRBJ2-7	few	TRBV10-3	TGTGCCATCAGTGAGTTCCCCTCGCGGGCTAGCGGGACCCACGAGCAGTACTTC	CAISEFPSRASGTHEQYF
TRBD1	TRBJ2-4	NA	TRBV7-6	TGTGCCAGCAGCTCCGGACAGGGTACAAACATTCAGTACTTC	CASSSGQGTNIQYF
NA	TRBJ2-7	NA	TRBV29-1	TGCAGCGTTGCCAAAGAGACAGGAACCTTCAGGTACGAGCAGTACTTC	CSVAKETGTFRYEQYF
NA	TRBJ2-1	NA	TRBV7-8	TGTGCCAGCCGAACAGGCGGTGGCTACAATGAGCAGTTCTTC	CASRTGGGYNEQFF
TRBD1	TRBJ1-4	once	TRBV5-4	TGTGCCAGCAGCCCTCAACCCGGGACAGGTCGTGAAAAACTGTTTTTT	CASSPQPGTGREKLFF
TRBD2	TRBJ2-7	NA	TRBV14	TGTGCCAGCAGCCAAGGCCTCGGGAGGGGTTCTTACGAGCAGTACTTC	CASSQGLGRGSYEQYF
NA	TRBJ2-7	NA	TRBV19	TGTGCCAGTAGCCCCTCCCCAGGGGCAGGGAACGAGCAGTACTTC	CASSPSPGAGNEQYF
TRBD2	TRBJ2-1	NA	TRBV2	TGTGCCGGAAGAGGACTAGCGGGGTATGAGCAGTTCTTC	CAGRGLAGYEQFF
NA	TRBJ2-7	few	TRBV14	TGTGCCAGCAGCCGACTAGACGGGGACTCCTACGAGCAGTACTTC	CASSRLDGDSYEQYF
NA	TRBJ1-4	NA	TRBV5-1	TGCGCCAGCAGCTTGGACACAGCGGAGGAAAAACTGTTTTTT	CASSLDTAEEKLFF